Each of the 16 T cell receptor beta chains below was sequenced from the same sample in a study of response to subunit inactivated influenza vaccine. TCRdb reprocessed the RT-PCR reads via MiXCR and lists one record per CDR3 protein. The sample lists hundreds of thousands of distinct CDR3 sequences, less than 15% seen once, with approximately 8.3% in the top ten. The specimen was non-naive T cells sorted from PBMCs, collected about 14 days before vaccination. The receptors derive from a man aged 50-59 years who received an inactivated influenza vaccine.

This sequence joins TRBV29-1 and TRBJ2-5, with D uncertain. The germline V gene encodes CDR1 SQVTM and CDR2 ANQGSEA. The CDR3 runs 13 residues. V was clipped by 4 bases and J by 2 bases, with 11 bases between them. CDR3 DNA sequence: TGCAGCGTTGCTTCCAGGAGTCAAGAGACCCAGTACTTC. Amino acid sequence: CSVASRSQETQYF.

This clonotype has ten or more counts. The CDR3 sequence: CASSSTGGTNTEAFF. CDR3 nucleotide sequence: TGCGCCAGCAGCTCCACAGGGGGGACGAACACTGAAGCTTTCTTT. The chain has TRBV4-1 and TRBJ1-1; 8 positions agree with TRBD1. There are 15 residues in the CDR3. The ends lost 5 bases at V and 1 base at J; junction bases unmatched: 6. The germline V gene has CDR1 MGHRA and CDR2 YSYEKL.

This clonotype was picked up many times. The J gene is TRBJ2-1, the V gene TRBV3-1, with no clear D. Per germline, CDR1 LGHDT and CDR2 YNNKEL (reference sequence). V lost 4 bases and J lost 4, with 5 bases in between. This CDR3 has 12 residues. CDR3 coding DNA: TGTGCCAGCAGCCCCCGGTACAATGAGCAGTTCTTC. Translated, it gives CASSPRYNEQFF.

The rearrangement joins TRBV7-8 to TRBJ2-7; possibly TRBD2 for D (6 bases). There are 14 residues in the CDR3. V was trimmed by 8 bases and J by 3 bases, leaving 17 bases between them. CDR1 is SGHVS and CDR2 is FQNEAQ in the germline V gene. The CDR3, as DNA: TGTGCCAGCGCAAGAGGGCTAGCGAACTACGAGCAGTACTTC. Protein: CASARGLANYEQYF.

This chain uses TRBV27 with TRBJ2-7; 8 bases are shared with TRBD2. Germline V gene lookup returns CDR1 MNHEY and CDR2 SMNVEV (reference sequence). Trimming at V came to 6 bases and at J to 3 bases, leaving 13 bases not matched to a gene. This CDR3 has 16 residues. CDR3 protein: CASRGVAGGKIYEQYF. The CDR3 nucleotides read TGTGCCAGCAGGGGTGTCGCGGGAGGTAAAATCTACGAGCAGTACTTC.

The chain recombines TRBV7-2 with TRBJ2-5; TRBD2 might be the D (5 bases). V was pared by 5 bases and J by 2 bases, with 18 bases between. This CDR3 has 16 amino acids. Germline lookup yields CDR1 SGHTA and CDR2 FQGNSA. This chain's CDR3 is CASSPGERRPQETQYF. The CDR3 DNA is TGTGCCAGCAGCCCCGGGGAGAGGAGGCCGCAAGAGACCCAGTACTTC.

The chain uses TRBV28 and TRBJ2-2; 9 bases line up with TRBD2. The CDR3 runs to 17 residues. From germline, CDR1 is MDHEN and CDR2 SYDVKM. Trimming removed 6 bases from V and 7 bases from J; junction bases left unmatched: 15. CDR3 loop: CASRIPKAGGYSGELFF. The CDR3 coding sequence is TGTGCCAGCAGGATACCCAAAGCGGGAGGATATAGCGGGGAGCTGTTTTTT.

This clonotype was detected only a few times. The CDR3 region is CASSSLAGGDEQFF. The CDR3 nucleotides are TGTGCCAGCAGTTCCTTAGCGGGAGGTGATGAGCAGTTCTTC. This chain joins TRBV6-2 or TRBV6-3 and TRBJ2-1; 10 bases line up with TRBD2. The V segment lost 4 bases and the J segment 8 bases; nucleotides outside the gene matches: 5. This CDR3 spans 14 amino acids. Germline V lookup: CDR1 MNHEY, CDR2 SVGEGT.

This clonotype was recorded a few times. The chain links TRBV24-1 to TRBJ2-3; 9 bases line up with TRBD2. Germline CDR1 reads KGHDR; CDR2 reads SFDVKD. The V gene end was trimmed by 7 bases and the J gene end by 0 bases; junction bases not matched to a gene: 10. The CDR3 is 17 residues long. The CDR3, as DNA: TGTGCCACCAGCCCGGGACTAGCATACACTAGCACAGATACGCAGTATTTT. This translates into CATSPGLAYTSTDTQYF.

This clonotype was recorded a few times. V is TRBV7-9 and J is TRBJ1-2; D uncertain. Per germline, CDR1 SEHNR and CDR2 FQNEAQ (reference sequence). The V and J ends lost 5 bases and 3 bases respectively, with 13 bases between them. The CDR3 has 14 amino acids. The CDR3 loop reads CASSVSGFYYGYTF. The CDR3 DNA is TGTGCCAGCAGCGTCTCGGGGTTTTACTATGGCTACACCTTC.

This rearrangement joins TRBV7-2 to TRBJ2-5, with D hard to call. The CDR3 extends over 15 amino acids. V was trimmed by 1 base and J by 1 base, leaving 10 bases between them. Germline lookup yields CDR1 SGHTA and CDR2 FQGNSA. The CDR3 reads CASSLGELTQETQYF. CDR3 sequence (DNA): TGTGCCAGCAGCTTAGGTGAATTAACCCAAGAGACCCAGTACTTC.

This clonotype was observed a handful of times. The chain has TRBV28 and TRBJ1-3; 7 positions agree with TRBD1. Germline V gene data show CDR1 as MDHEN and CDR2 as SYDVKM. The CDR3 spans 15 residues. Unmatched junction bases numbered 5, after V lost 6 bases and J lost 0 bases. CDR3 sequence: CASRPGGSSGNTIYF. The CDR3 nucleotides are TGTGCCAGCAGACCAGGGGGTAGCTCTGGAAACACCATATATTTT.

The rearrangement links TRBV11-2 to TRBJ2-5; D is possibly TRBD1 (5 bases). This CDR3 contains 15 residues. Looked up from germline, CDR1 is SGHAT and CDR2 is FQNNGV. The V end was cut by 1 base, the J end by 1 base, with 10 bases between. The CDR3 DNA sequence: TGTGCCAGCAGCTTAGGGCAGGGAAGCCAAGAGACCCAGTACTTC. It is translated as CASSLGQGSQETQYF.

This clonotype has only a few counts. The chain employs TRBV20-1 and TRBJ2-1; 9 bases fit TRBD1. Germline lookup yields CDR1 DFQATT and CDR2 SNEGSKA (reference sequence). There are 18 residues in the CDR3. V shed 5 bases, J shed 8 bases, and the junction held 22 bases outside the gene matches. The CDR3 DNA is TGCAGTGCTGGCCCTGCGACCCCATACAGGGGGCATGGGGATGAGCAGTTCTTC. Translating gives CSAGPATPYRGHGDEQFF.

In its sample, this clonotype was seen a few times. The V call is TRBV6-6, the J call TRBJ2-7, with TRBD1 as a possible D gene (5 bases). Germline values: CDR1 MNHNY, CDR2 SVGAGI (reference sequence). The length of the CDR3 is 11 residues. V was cut by 7 bases and J by 3 bases, with 7 bases left in between. CDR3 coding DNA: TGTGCCAGCAAGGGGAACTACGAGCAGTACTTC. The encoded protein is CASKGNYEQYF.

This clonotype was recorded a few times. V gene TRBV30 combines with J gene TRBJ2-1; D might be TRBD1 or TRBD2, each matching 5 bases. Trimming took off 2 bases at V and 0 bases at J, with 11 bases between the two ends. Per germline, CDR1 GTSNPN and CDR2 SVGIG (reference sequence). The length of the CDR3 is 15 residues. This CDR3 is CAWSSGRLSYNEQFF. The CDR3, as DNA: TGTGCCTGGAGTTCGGGGCGCCTCTCCTACAATGAGCAGTTCTTC.